This T cell receptor (beta chain) was profiled in a study of breast tumors, draining lymph nodes, adjacent tissues. Study-wide findings and caveats: Compared with lymph nodes, tumors were less diverse; compared with nontumor tissue, more. Luminal-like breast cancer showed significantly higher tumor–nontumor repertoire similarity than basal-like. The data were judged consistent with most tumor T cells coming from lymph node and expanding in tumor. The lymph node origin of tumor T cells was framed as consistent with a hypothesis, not demonstrated.

With regard to this clonotype: Its antigen is as yet unknown. The conserved final phenylalanine or tryptophan is absent from the CDR3, which likely points to a read error.

Each CDR3 protein is one row after TCRdb ran MiXCR on the multiplex PCR reads. The table includes about 230,000 distinct CDR3 sequences, 32% detected once. The germline gives CDR1 SGHAT, CDR2 FQNNGV. With V trimmed by 1 base and J by 10 bases, 4 bases remained unmatched. The CDR3 length is 14 residues. The lymph nodes were axillary draining lymph nodes from breast cancer patients. This clonotype was obtained from a female donor with breast cancer. Some clones in this sample may be carry-over from other donors' samples. Sequencing was done on a sample of axillary lymph node tissue. This chain connects TRBV11-2 to TRBJ1-6; TRBD1 matches at 7 bases. CDR3 sequence reads: CASSLGTGASPLHL. For the CDR3, the DNA is TGTGCCAGCAGCTTAGGTACAGGGGCCTCACCCCTCCACCTT.